Following are 17 T cell receptor beta chains from one sample sequenced in a study of blood T cell repertoires in COVID-19. Sequencing used immunoSEQ multiplex PCR; TCRdb keeps in-frame clones, though not all of them. The table records some 220,000 clones, less than 85% of them present only once. The sequencing input was peripheral blood. The receptors were sampled from an older woman with acute or convalescent COVID-19.

The chain couples TRBV5-1 to TRBJ2-1, with 9 bases fitting TRBD2. The CDR3 consists of 16 residues. Germline CDR1 reads SGHRS; CDR2 reads YFSETQ. V lost 3 bases, J lost 7 bases, and 11 bases stayed unmatched. The DNA for the CDR3 is TGCGCCAGCAGCTCATTCCAGCGGGGGGAAGGAAATGAGCAGTTCTTC. Its protein product is CASSSFQRGEGNEQFF.

The chain has TRBV10-3 and TRBJ2-2; 7 nucleotides agree with TRBD1. The V gene end was trimmed by 3 bases and the J gene end by 6 bases; junction bases not matched to a gene: 10. Germline V gene sequence: CDR1 ENHRY, CDR2 SYGVKD. The CDR3 spans 16 residues. The CDR3 here is CAISEGRQGVSGELFF. The CDR3 DNA sequence: TGTGCCATCAGTGAAGGTCGGCAGGGGGTCTCCGGGGAGCTGTTTTTT.

The chain has TRBV10-1 and TRBJ2-2; unclear D gene. The CDR3 covers 15 residues. The germline V and J ends were trimmed by 3 bases and 5 bases, with 13 bases remaining between them. Germline V gene sequence: CDR1 WNHNN, CDR2 SYGVQD (reference sequence). The CDR3 protein is CASSDTDGRTGELFF. The DNA of the CDR3 is TGCGCCAGCAGTGATACAGATGGGCGAACCGGGGAGCTGTTTTTT.

The chain has TRBV7-3 and TRBJ2-1; 9 bases agree with TRBD1. Germline CDR1 is SGHTA and CDR2 is FQGTGA. With V trimmed by 0 bases and J by 5 bases, 2 bases remained unmatched. CDR3 length equals 15 residues. This CDR3 reads CASSLTGTGNNEQFF. CDR3 in DNA: TGTGCCAGCAGCTTAACCGGGACAGGGAACAATGAGCAGTTCTTC.

This chain uses TRBV19 with TRBJ2-6; D possibly corresponds to TRBD1 (6 bases). Looked up from germline, CDR1 is LNHDA and CDR2 is SQIVND (reference sequence). This CDR3 comprises 16 residues. The germline V and J ends were trimmed by 5 bases and 0 bases, with 11 bases remaining between them. CDR3 residues: CASSGQSTSGANVLTF. CDR3 coding DNA: TGTGCCAGTAGTGGACAGTCCACCTCTGGGGCCAACGTCCTGACTTTC.

Points on this clone: The junction differs from germline at one of its ends, possibly a read error. CDR3 residues: CASSIGPGYEGEQFF. CDR3 bases: TGTGCCAGTAGCATAGGTCCGGGTTACGAGGGTGAGCAGTTCTTC. V gene TRBV19 combines with J gene TRBJ2-1, with D possibly matching TRBD2 (5 bases). The CDR3 length is 15 residues. Germline CDR1 reads LNHDA; CDR2 reads SQIVND (reference sequence).

The genes are TRBV6-1 and TRBJ2-7; the D is unclear. V shed 1 base and J shed 3 bases, with 10 bases lying between them. The germline V gene encodes CDR1 MNHNS and CDR2 SASEGT. The CDR3 length is 14 residues. CDR3 region: CASSEEPGHYEQYV. The CDR3 DNA follows: TGTGCCAGCAGTGAAGAGCCAGGTCACTACGAGCAGTACGTC.

This clone was counted only a few times. V is TRBV7-8 and J is TRBJ2-2; D possibly corresponds to TRBD2 (6 bases). Germline values: CDR1 SGHVS, CDR2 FQNEAQ. The CDR3 has 16 amino acids. The germline V and J ends were trimmed by 0 bases and 4 bases, with 12 bases remaining between them. The DNA for the CDR3 is TGTGCCAGCAGCTTAGCTAGGCTAGCGCGCACCGGGGAGCTGTTTTTT. This translates into CASSLARLARTGELFF.

This chain joins TRBV28 and TRBJ1-6; D is possibly TRBD1 (5 bases). Deletions cut 1 base from V and 10 bases from J, with 11 bases between. There are 14 residues in the CDR3. Per germline, CDR1 MDHEN and CDR2 SYDVKM. The CDR3 coding sequence is TGTGCCAGCAGTTTATTCCAGGGAGGATCACCCCTCCACTTT. Translated, it gives CASSLFQGGSPLHF. Looking up the rest from reference TRBV28 and TRBJ1-6 gives the full variable domain: DVKVTQSSRYLVKRTGEKVFLECVQDMDHENMFWYRQDPGLGLRLIYFSYDVKMKEKGDIPEGYSVSREKKERFSLILESASTNQTSMYLCASSLFQGGSPLHFGNGTRLTVT.

The chain couples TRBV10-1 to TRBJ2-2; D is perhaps TRBD1 (6 bases). Trimming cost V 2 bases and J 4 bases, with 17 bases left between them. This CDR3 region has 17 residues. The germline V gene has CDR1 WNHNN and CDR2 SYGVQD (reference sequence). CDR3 sequence reads: CASSENRARGSTGELFF. The CDR3 region has the DNA TGCGCCAGCAGTGAGAACAGGGCCAGGGGAAGCACCGGGGAGCTGTTTTTT.

In its sample, this clone was seen once. The V call is TRBV9, the J call TRBJ2-2; 7 bases map to TRBD1. The germline gives CDR1 SGDLS, CDR2 YYNGEE. The CDR3 loop spans 14 amino acids. V lost 3 bases and J lost 5; bases outside the gene matches: 4. The CDR3 nucleotides read TGTGCCAGCAGCGGACAGGGCGGAACCGGGGAGCTGTTTTTT. Translating gives CASSGQGGTGELFF.

V gene TRBV30 combines with J gene TRBJ2-5; 11 bases align to TRBD1. Germline loops: CDR1 GTSNPN, CDR2 SVGIG (reference sequence). The J segment lost 7 bases and the V segment lost 5 bases, leaving 6 bases of the junction unmatched. The CDR3 has 13 amino acids. CDR3 loop: CAWGQGAGGTQYF. The CDR3 DNA reads TGTGCCTGGGGACAGGGGGCGGGAGGGACCCAGTACTTC.

The chain couples TRBV5-4 to TRBJ2-7, with D possibly matching TRBD1 (5 bases). There are 12 residues in the CDR3. Germline V gene data show CDR1 as SGHNT and CDR2 as YYREEE (reference sequence). V lost 2 bases to trimming and J lost 3 bases, with 6 bases between them. The CDR3 region is CASSFQGYEQYF. In nucleotides, the CDR3 is TGTGCCAGCAGCTTCCAGGGCTACGAGCAGTACTTC.

The genes are TRBV14 and TRBJ2-3; 10 nucleotides agree with TRBD2. V was clipped by 5 bases and J by 4 bases; unmatched bases: 3. The CDR3 has 14 residues. Germline lookup yields CDR1 SGHDN and CDR2 FVKESK. The CDR3 loop reads CASSGAGGADTQYF. The CDR3 coding sequence is TGTGCCAGCAGCGGAGCGGGGGGGGCAGATACGCAGTATTTT.

A remark on this clone: The sample contains more than one DNA sequence encoding this CDR3. The rearrangement joins TRBV3-1 (or the pseudogene TRBV3-2) to TRBJ2-7, with D unresolved. With 1 base removed from V and 4 bases from J, the gap between germline ends came to 2 bases. This CDR3 is 11 amino acids long. Germline loops: CDR1 LGHDT, CDR2 YNNKEL (reference sequence). In nucleotides, the CDR3 is TGTGCCAGCAGCCAAGCGTACGAGCAGTACTTC. Its protein is CASSQAYEQYF.

This rearrangement joins TRBV19 to TRBJ2-7; D possibly corresponds to TRBD1 (7 bases). The CDR3 contains 14 residues. From germline, CDR1 is LNHDA and CDR2 SQIVND (reference sequence). The V end was cut by 5 bases, the J end by 5 bases, with 16 bases between. The CDR3 coding sequence is TGTGCCAGTAGTTTGCGGGACAGCCGGGACGAGCAGTACTTC. Its translation is CASSLRDSRDEQYF.

The count of this clone is one. This chain connects TRBV6-5 to TRBJ2-3; the D is unclear. The V gene's germline CDR1 is MNHEY and CDR2 SVGAGI. Trimming shortened V by 6 bases and J by 0 bases, and 10 bases separated the two germline ends. CDR3 length equals 14 residues. Here the CDR3 reads CASRAVSSTDTQYF. In DNA form, the CDR3 reads TGTGCCAGCAGGGCGGTTAGCAGCACAGATACGCAGTATTTT.